The rows below give T cell receptor beta chains drawn from one sample of a study of blood T cell repertoires in COVID-19. The method was immunoSEQ multiplex PCR; TCRdb's version includes in-frame clones alone and lacks a portion of them. The sample shows tens of thousands of clones, less than 90% of them seen only once. The sample was peripheral blood. Source of these receptors: a man at least 80 years old with acute or convalescent COVID-19. Each CDR3 is given with its conserved first and last residue. The D gene is left open where the match is weak. Rows may omit the clone size; those that give it use once, few, many or a size class.

CDR3 protein | CDR3 DNA | J gene | D gene | V gene | clone size | CDR3 length
CASSPPREAGNYGYTF | TGTGCCAGCTCACCCCCCAGGGAGGCGGGTAACTATGGCTACACCTTC | TRBJ1-2 | . | TRBV18 | . | 16
CASGLAVDSHLSYNEQFF | TGTGCTAGTGGTTTGGCCGTGGACAGTCACCTCTCCTACAATGAGCAGTTCTTC | TRBJ2-1 | . | TRBV12-5 | . | 18
CAISALQGKNTEAFF | TGTGCCATCAGTGCCCTACAGGGTAAGAACACTGAAGCTTTCTTT | TRBJ1-1 | . | TRBV10-3 | . | 15
CASSATGTSGSNEQFF | TGTGCCAGCAGTGCGACCGGGACTAGCGGGAGCAATGAGCAGTTCTTC | TRBJ2-1 | TRBD2 | TRBV2 | . | 16
CASSQGGAGATGELFF | TGCGCCAGCAGCCAAGGGGGGGCGGGGGCCACCGGGGAGCTGTTTTTT | TRBJ2-2 | . | TRBV4-3 | . | 16
CASRQGISGNQPQHF | TGTGCCAGCAGACAGGGCATTTCCGGAAATCAGCCCCAGCATTTT | TRBJ1-5 | . | TRBV6-5 | . | 15
CASSMTALPLNTEAFF | TGTGCCAGTAGTATGACAGCACTGCCCTTGAACACTGAAGCTTTCTTT | TRBJ1-1 | . | TRBV19 | . | 16
CASNLQGAWGEAFF | TGTGCCAGCAACCTACAGGGGGCATGGGGTGAAGCTTTCTTT | TRBJ1-1 | TRBD1 | TRBV6-5 | . | 14
CSVGTGGLTEAFF | TGCAGCGTTGGGACAGGGGGCCTCACTGAAGCTTTCTTT | TRBJ1-1 | TRBD1 | TRBV29-1 | . | 13
CASSHTDTQYF | TGTGCCAGCAGCCACACAGATACGCAGTATTTT | TRBJ2-3 | . | TRBV5-6 | . | 11
CASSPDRNQPQHF | TGTGCCAGCAGCCCGGACAGAAATCAGCCCCAGCATTTT | TRBJ1-5 | . | TRBV5-4 | . | 13
CAWTHRGATYGYTF | TGTGCCTGGACTCACAGGGGGGCTACCTATGGCTACACCTTC | TRBJ1-2 | TRBD1 | TRBV30 | few | 14
CATSTGWNTGELFF | TGTGCCACCTCGACAGGATGGAACACCGGGGAGCTGTTTTTT | TRBJ2-2 | . | TRBV7-2 | . | 14
CASAPGTGFGEQYF | TGTGCCAGCGCCCCCGGGACAGGCTTTGGCGAGCAGTACTTC | TRBJ2-7 | TRBD1 | TRBV27 | . | 14
CASSFQGWNSPLHF | TGTGCCAGCAGCTTTCAGGGGTGGAATTCACCCCTCCACTTT | TRBJ1-6 | . | TRBV11-2 | . | 14
CATSDADSYNQPQHF | TGTGCCACCAGTGATGCAGACAGCTACAATCAGCCCCAGCATTTT | TRBJ1-5 | . | TRBV24-1 | . | 15
CASSLDWRVGGYNEQFF | TGTGCCAGCAGCTTAGATTGGAGGGTCGGGGGCTACAATGAGCAGTTCTTC | TRBJ2-1 | . | TRBV11-3 | . | 17
CASSVVVSGSYGELFF | TGTGCCAGCAGTGTGGTGGTTAGCGGGAGTTACGGGGAGCTGTTTTTT | TRBJ2-2 | TRBD2 | TRBV2 | . | 16
CASSGESGRGELFF | TGTGCCAGCAGCGGTGAAAGTGGGCGCGGGGAGCTGTTTTTT | TRBJ2-2 | . | TRBV7-9 | . | 14
CASSLAGGYTYEQYF | TGTGCCAGCAGCTTGGCGGGGGGCTATACCTACGAGCAGTACTTC | TRBJ2-7 | . | TRBV5-5 | . | 15
CSFQRAQGNTIYF | TGCAGCTTCCAGAGGGCTCAAGGAAACACCATATATTTT | TRBJ1-3 | . | TRBV29-1 | . | 13
CASGSHGSGANVLTF | TGTGCTAGTGGTTCCCACGGCTCTGGGGCCAACGTCCTGACTTTC | TRBJ2-6 | . | TRBV12-5 | . | 15
CASSLGSSGSSDTQYF | TGCGCCAGCAGCTTGGGGTCTAGCGGGAGTTCAGATACGCAGTATTTT | TRBJ2-3 | TRBD2 | TRBV5-1 | . | 16
CAWSERVGQPQHF | TGTGCCTGGAGTGAGAGGGTTGGTCAGCCCCAGCATTTT | TRBJ1-5 | . | TRBV30 | . | 13
CASQKLQGMAFF | TGTGCCAGCCAAAAGCTCCAGGGGATGGCTTTCTTT | TRBJ1-1 | . | TRBV6-5 | . | 12
CASSLGLAGPAEQYF | TGCGCCAGCAGCTTGGGACTAGCGGGGCCGGCCGAGCAGTACTTC | TRBJ2-7 | TRBD2 | TRBV5-1 | few | 15
CASSSYQGAGGYTF | TGTGCCAGTAGTAGCTACCAGGGGGCTGGTGGCTACACCTTC | TRBJ1-2 | TRBD1 | TRBV19 | . | 14
CASSLDTSGNTIYF | TGTGCCAGCAGCTTAGACACCTCTGGAAACACCATATATTTT | TRBJ1-3 | . | TRBV7-2 | . | 14
CASGLTGGSGANVLTF | TGTGCCAGCGGTCTTACAGGGGGCTCTGGGGCCAACGTCCTGACTTTC | TRBJ2-6 | TRBD1 | TRBV2 | . | 16
CASSLDFNGGYTF | TGTGCCAGCAGCTTAGATTTCAACGGTGGCTACACCTTC | TRBJ1-2 | . | TRBV7-2 | once | 13
CSVELQGSYGYTF | TGCAGCGTTGAACTGCAGGGAAGCTATGGCTACACCTTC | TRBJ1-2 | . | TRBV29-1 | . | 13
CASSLAGANGYTF | TGTGCCAGCAGTTTAGCAGGGGCTAATGGCTACACCTTC | TRBJ1-2 | . | TRBV27 | . | 13
CASSQVSGTEQYF | TGTGCCAGCAGCCAAGTTTCCGGTACCGAGCAGTACTTC | TRBJ2-7 | . | TRBV3-1/TRBV3-2 | . | 13
CASSFREHTEAFF | TGTGCCAGCAGTTTTCGGGAGCACACTGAAGCTTTCTTT | TRBJ1-1 | . | TRBV27 | . | 13
CAWSVNRGWRETQYF | TGTGCCTGGAGTGTGAACAGGGGATGGCGGGAGACCCAGTACTTC | TRBJ2-5 | TRBD1 | TRBV30 | . | 15
CATGLDRGNQPQHF | TGTGCCACCGGCTTAGACAGGGGTAATCAGCCCCAGCATTTT | TRBJ1-5 | TRBD1 | TRBV10-3 | once | 14
CAIGQGPAGRNTGELFF | TGTGCCATCGGACAGGGACCCGCTGGGCGGAACACCGGGGAGCTGTTTTTT | TRBJ2-2 | TRBD1 | TRBV10-3 | once | 17
CASSPVVRTGAYEQYF | TGTGCCAGCAGCCCCGTTGTAAGGACAGGGGCCTACGAGCAGTACTTC | TRBJ2-7 | TRBD1 | TRBV9 | . | 16
CASSEQYEQFF | TGTGCCAGCAGTGAACAGTATGAGCAGTTCTTC | TRBJ2-1 | . | TRBV25-1 | . | 11
CASSMDSPIIHHNSPLHF | TGTGCCAGCAGCATGGACTCTCCCATCATACATCATAATTCACCCCTCCACTTT | TRBJ1-6 | . | TRBV3-1/TRBV3-2 | . | 18
CASSERSGVVAKNIQYF | TGTGCCAGCAGTGAAAGGAGCGGAGTGGTAGCCAAAAACATTCAGTACTTC | TRBJ2-4 | . | TRBV6-1 | . | 17
CASKKTGAGGYTIYF | TGTGCCAGCAAAAAGACCGGGGCAGGGGGGTACACCATATATTTT | TRBJ1-3 | TRBD1 | TRBV6-5 | . | 15
CASQDRGLAYEQYF | TGTGCCAGCCAGGACAGGGGGCTCGCCTACGAGCAGTACTTC | TRBJ2-7 | TRBD1 | TRBV16 | . | 14
CASSDPGRLGGALTDTQYF | TGTGCCAGCAGTGACCCCGGGCGATTAGGCGGGGCTCTCACAGATACGCAGTATTTT | TRBJ2-3 | . | TRBV6-4 | . | 19